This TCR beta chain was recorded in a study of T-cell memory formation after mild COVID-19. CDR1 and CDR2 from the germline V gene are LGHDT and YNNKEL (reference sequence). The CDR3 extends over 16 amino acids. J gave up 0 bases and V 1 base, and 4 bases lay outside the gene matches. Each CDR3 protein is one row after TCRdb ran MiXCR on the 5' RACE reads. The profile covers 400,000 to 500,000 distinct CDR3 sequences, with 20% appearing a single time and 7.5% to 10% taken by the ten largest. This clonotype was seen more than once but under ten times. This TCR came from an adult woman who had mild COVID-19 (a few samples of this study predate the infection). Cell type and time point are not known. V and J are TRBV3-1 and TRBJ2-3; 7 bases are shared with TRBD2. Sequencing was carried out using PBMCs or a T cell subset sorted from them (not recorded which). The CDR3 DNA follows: TGTGCCAGCAGCCAAGGGCTAGCGGTAAGCACAGATACGCAGTATTTT. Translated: CASSQGLAVSTDTQYF.